These 23 T cell receptor beta chains came from one sample sequenced in a study of blood T cell repertoires in COVID-19 (dated by TCRdb to 2019 to 2021). Library preparation employed the immunoSEQ multiplex PCR assay. Entries here come from immuneACCESS through TCRdb and include only in-frame sequences with V and J called. Some clones fail to appear in such tables; in the studies checked, an unresolved V gene covers under half of the shortfall, and the cause of the remainder is unknown. Present in this sample are about 130,000 clones, nearly 70% of which were seen just once. The ten largest make up 1.9% of the sample. The sequencing sample was made of peripheral blood. Receptor source: a woman aged 70-85 years with acute or convalescent COVID-19.

This clone was counted between two and nine times. The J gene is TRBJ1-1, the V gene TRBV19; tentatively, D is TRBD1 (5 bases). This CDR3 contains 14 residues. V lost 4 bases, J lost 4 bases, and 13 bases lay in between. Germline V gives CDR1 LNHDA, CDR2 SQIVND (reference sequence). CDR3 nucleotides: TGTGCCAGTAGTAGGAAGCAGGGTATCACTGAAGCTTTCTTT. Its protein is CASSRKQGITEAFF.

The chain couples TRBV2 to TRBJ2-7; the match to TRBD2 covers 7 bases. V lost 2 bases to trimming and J lost 4 bases; unmatched junction nucleotides: 14. This CDR3 comprises 17 residues. Germline V lookup: CDR1 SNHLY, CDR2 FYNNEI. The CDR3 bases are TGTGCCAGCAGTGAAAACTTATCCGGCGGGAGCAATTACGAGCAGTACTTC. It yields the protein CASSENLSGGSNYEQYF.

The V gene is TRBV5-6, the J gene TRBJ2-2; TRBD2 matches at 13 bases. This CDR3 has 15 residues. Germline V gene sequence: CDR1 SGHDT, CDR2 YYEEEE. Germline trimming cut 5 bases from V and 6 bases from J; bases unmatched to any gene: 4. This CDR3 reads CASRTSGGAPGELFF. The CDR3 nucleotides are TGTGCCAGCAGAACTAGCGGGGGGGCCCCCGGGGAGCTGTTTTTT.

The chain employs TRBV5-1 and TRBJ1-2, with TRBD1 identical over 10 bases. Germline lookup yields CDR1 SGHRS and CDR2 YFSETQ. Trimming at V came to 4 bases and at J to 7 bases, leaving 7 bases not matched to a gene. The CDR3 covers 14 residues. The CDR3 region has the DNA TGCGCCAGCAGCCGACAGGGGGCGGGAGGTGGCTACACCTTC. Protein: CASSRQGAGGGYTF. Full variable domain (missing parts from reference TRBV5-1 and TRBJ1-2): KAGVTQTPRYLIKTRGQQVTLSCSPISGHRSVSWYQQTPGQGLQFLFEYFSETQRNKGNFPGRFSGRQFSNSRSEMNVSTLELGDSALYLCASSRQGAGGGYTFGSGTRLTVV.

This rearrangement joins TRBV12-3 or TRBV12-4 to TRBJ1-1; TRBD1 matches at 7 bases. J was trimmed by 8 bases and V by 6 bases; bases with no gene match: 9. The CDR3 covers 13 residues. DNA of the CDR3: TGTGCCAGCAGCCGTCGGACAGGACACGAAGCTTTCTTT. It is translated as CASSRRTGHEAFF.

V usage is TRBV15 and J usage is TRBJ2-2; no definite D call. V dropped 1 base and J dropped 0 bases, with 9 bases sitting between them. The CDR3 contains 16 residues. Germline lookup yields CDR1 LNHNV and CDR2 YYDKDF (reference sequence). CDR3 sequence reads: CATSRVVQTNTGELFF. CDR3 nucleotides: TGTGCCACCAGCAGAGTCGTGCAGACGAACACCGGGGAGCTGTTTTTT.

This clone has only a few counts. The CDR3 coding sequence is TGTGCCAGCAGCCAAGGGACAGGGGCGATCCAAGAGACCCAGTACTTC. It codes for CASSQGTGAIQETQYF. The chain joins TRBV4-2 to TRBJ2-5; TRBD1 aligns across 9 bases. The CDR3 totals 16 residues. J lost 1 base, V lost 1 base, and 4 bases had no gene match. CDR1 LGHNA and CDR2 YNFKEQ come from the germline V gene.

The chain combines TRBV29-1 with TRBJ1-2, with D tentatively TRBD1 (5 bases). The CDR3 consists of 13 residues. Trimming took off 4 bases at V and 4 bases at J, with 13 bases between the two ends. Germline-derived CDR1 and CDR2 are SQVTM and ANQGSEA. The CDR3 loop reads CSVVGQGLYGYTF. Written as DNA, the CDR3 is TGCAGCGTTGTTGGGCAGGGCCTCTATGGCTACACCTTC.

This clone has at least ten counts. The V gene is TRBV30, the J gene TRBJ1-3; no firm D call. This CDR3 spans 11 amino acids. Germline CDR1 is GTSNPN and CDR2 is SVGIG (reference sequence). V shed 0 bases and J shed 8 bases, with 5 bases lying between them. The chain's CDR3 is CAWSVLDTIYF. The CDR3, as DNA: TGTGCCTGGAGTGTACTAGACACCATATATTTT.

The chain combines TRBV2 with TRBJ1-1; 7 bases map to TRBD1. Germline V CDR1 and CDR2: SNHLY, FYNNEI. The J segment lost 7 bases and the V segment lost 5 bases, leaving 7 bases of the junction unmatched. The CDR3 is 13 residues long. DNA of the CDR3: TGTGCCAGCAGTATACAGGGGTTAGGTGAAGCTTTCTTT. Translating gives CASSIQGLGEAFF.

The gene calls are TRBV28 and TRBJ1-1; D possibly corresponds to TRBD1 (6 bases). Deletions cut 2 bases from V and 0 bases from J, with 13 bases between. There are 16 residues in the CDR3. In germline, CDR1 is MDHEN, CDR2 SYDVKM. Written as DNA, the CDR3 is TGTGCCAGCAGTTTAGCGACAGGTGCGATGAACACTGAAGCTTTCTTT. As protein: CASSLATGAMNTEAFF.

V usage is TRBV5-8 and J usage is TRBJ2-1; tentative D call: TRBD2 (6 bases). CDR3 size: 16 residues. Between the trimmed V and J ends, which lost 3 bases and 0 bases, there was a span of 13 bases. Looked up from germline, CDR1 is SGHTS and CDR2 is YDEGEE. CDR3: CASSSSGTHSYNEQFF. In DNA, the CDR3 is TGTGCCAGCAGCTCGAGTGGGACTCACTCCTACAATGAGCAGTTCTTC.

The rearrangement links TRBV5-1 to TRBJ1-1; 7 bases map to TRBD1. V lost 0 bases and J lost 2; bases outside the gene matches: 13. There are 18 residues in the CDR3. Germline CDR1 is SGHRS and CDR2 is YFSETQ. In nucleotides, the CDR3 is TGCGCCAGCAGCTTGGCCACCACTCCGACAGGGATCAACACTGAAGCTTTCTTT. It is translated as CASSLATTPTGINTEAFF.

The chain employs TRBV20-1 and TRBJ1-4, with no clear D. Germline CDR1 is DFQATT and CDR2 is SNEGSKA (reference sequence). This CDR3 comprises 13 residues. Trimming stripped 3 bases from V and 5 bases from J, with 10 bases between. The CDR3 bases are TGCAGTGCTAGTACCGGAGAAAATGAAAAACTGTTTTTT. This gives the protein CSASTGENEKLFF.

The V and J genes are TRBV12-2 and TRBJ2-1; the table's TRBD2 call for D was not verified on the DNA. TRBV12-2 is an annotated pseudogene. The CDR3 is 18 residues long. CDR3 in amino acids: CASRPRTSGSGTYNEQFF. CDR3 coding DNA: TGTGCAAGTCGCCCAAGGACTAGCGGGAGTGGAACCTACAATGAGCAGTTCTTC.

CDR3 amino acids: CASSHGRGSTGELFF. The CDR3 coding sequence is TGTGCCAGCAGCCACGGCAGGGGCTCCACCGGGGAGCTGTTTTTT. The J gene is TRBJ2-2, the V gene TRBV7-2; tentatively, D is TRBD1 (6 bases). CDR3 length equals 15 residues. V lost 5 bases and J lost 4, with 14 bases in between. The germline gives CDR1 SGHTA, CDR2 FQGNSA.

This clone appeared a few times. The chain employs TRBV6-5 and TRBJ2-7, with 7 bases that match TRBD2. The junction had 4 bases not matched to a gene; V was cut back by 0 bases and J by 2 bases. There are 15 residues in the CDR3. Germline V gene data show CDR1 as MNHEY and CDR2 as SVGAGI. As DNA, the CDR3 is TGTGCCAGCAGTTACTCCTCTAGCGGTACCTACGAGCAGTACTTC. It codes for CASSYSSSGTYEQYF.

The J gene is TRBJ1-5, the V gene TRBV4-3, with a tentative D call TRBD1 (6 bases). The CDR3 has 14 residues. CDR1 and CDR2 (germline): LGHNA, YSLEER. The germline V and J ends were trimmed by 0 bases and 5 bases, with 8 bases remaining between them. CDR3 protein: CASSQDPGDQPQHF. For the CDR3, the DNA is TGCGCCAGCAGCCAAGATCCAGGGGATCAGCCCCAGCATTTT.

The chain has TRBV7-2 and TRBJ2-1, with 7 bases lining up with TRBD1. The junction had 11 bases not matched to a gene; V was cut back by 5 bases and J by 4 bases. The CDR3 runs 16 residues. Germline V gene lookup returns CDR1 SGHTA and CDR2 FQGNSA. CDR3 in DNA: TGTGCCAGCAGCCCCCAAGACAGGGTGTTGTACAATGAGCAGTTCTTC. The encoded protein is CASSPQDRVLYNEQFF.

In this sample, this clone turned up once. This chain connects TRBV28 to TRBJ1-1, with TRBD1 matching over 12 bases. Looked up from germline, CDR1 is MDHEN and CDR2 is SYDVKM. This CDR3 spans 16 amino acids. V shed 10 bases, J shed 7 bases, and the junction held 16 bases outside the gene matches. The CDR3 sequence: CATFPLGTGGANEAFF. CDR3 coding DNA: TGTGCCACCTTCCCCCTCGGGACAGGGGGCGCGAATGAAGCTTTCTTT.

This chain joins TRBV27 and TRBJ1-2, with 9 bases identical to TRBD1. The V gene end was trimmed by 6 bases and the J gene end by 2 bases; junction bases not matched to a gene: 10. CDR3 size: 16 residues. From germline, CDR1 is MNHEY and CDR2 SMNVEV (reference sequence). This CDR3 is CASRGTGFGENYGYTF. In DNA form, the CDR3 reads TGTGCCAGCAGAGGGACAGGGTTCGGAGAAAACTATGGCTACACCTTC.

CDR3 in amino acids: CASSKEQGNGYTF. In DNA, the CDR3 is TGTGCCAGCAGCAAAGAACAGGGAAATGGCTACACCTTC. The chain carries TRBV21-1 and TRBJ1-2; TRBD1 was called by the table and not checked on the DNA. TRBV21-1 is a pseudogene. This CDR3 is 13 amino acids long.

The V gene is TRBV20-1, the J gene TRBJ2-3; D not resolved. There are 12 residues in the CDR3. V gave up 3 bases and J gave up 2 bases, with 6 bases separating them. Germline V CDR1 and CDR2: DFQATT, SNEGSKA (reference sequence). CDR3 sequence reads: CSASTVTDTQYF. The CDR3 coding sequence is TGCAGTGCTAGTACGGTCACAGATACGCAGTATTTT.